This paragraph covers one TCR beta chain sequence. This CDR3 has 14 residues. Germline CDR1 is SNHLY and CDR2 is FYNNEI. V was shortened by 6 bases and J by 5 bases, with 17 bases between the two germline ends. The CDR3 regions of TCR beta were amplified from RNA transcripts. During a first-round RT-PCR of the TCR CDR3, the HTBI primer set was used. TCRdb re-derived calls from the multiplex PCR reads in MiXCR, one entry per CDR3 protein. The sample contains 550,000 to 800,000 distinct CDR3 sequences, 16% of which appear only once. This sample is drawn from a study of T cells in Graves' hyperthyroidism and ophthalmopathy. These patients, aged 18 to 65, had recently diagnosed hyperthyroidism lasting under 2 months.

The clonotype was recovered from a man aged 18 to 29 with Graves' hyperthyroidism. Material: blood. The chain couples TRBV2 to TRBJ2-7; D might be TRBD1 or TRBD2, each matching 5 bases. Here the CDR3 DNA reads TGTGCCAGCAGCGTGAGAGGGGCTGGCAACGAGCAGTACTTC. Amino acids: CASSVRGAGNEQYF.